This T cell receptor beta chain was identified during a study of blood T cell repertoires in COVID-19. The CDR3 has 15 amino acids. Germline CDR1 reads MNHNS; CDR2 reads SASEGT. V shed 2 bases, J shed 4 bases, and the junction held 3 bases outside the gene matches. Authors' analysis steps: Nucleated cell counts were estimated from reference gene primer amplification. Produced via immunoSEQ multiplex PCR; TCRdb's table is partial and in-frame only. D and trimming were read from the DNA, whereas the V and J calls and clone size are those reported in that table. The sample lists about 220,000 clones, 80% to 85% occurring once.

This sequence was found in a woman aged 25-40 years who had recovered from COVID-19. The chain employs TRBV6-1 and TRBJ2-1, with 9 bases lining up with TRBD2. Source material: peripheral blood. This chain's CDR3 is CASSEMLAGYNEQFF. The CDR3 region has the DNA TGTGCCAGCAGTGAAATGCTAGCGGGATACAATGAGCAGTTCTTC.